This T cell receptor beta chain was sequenced in a study of blood T cell repertoires in COVID-19. Study summary: Spain, Italy and the United States supplied samples that represented acute and convalescent COVID-19. In each case, the material was cDNA or gDNA derived from T cells, B-cell-depleted T cells, or PBMCs.

In the original processing: Estimates of nucleated cell counts were drawn from the amplification of reference gene primers. Only in-frame clones appear in the TCRdb table, and some are missing; sequencing was by immunoSEQ multiplex PCR. D and trimming were read from the DNA, whereas the V and J calls and clone size are those reported in that table. The profile shows roughly 170,000 clones, approximately 87% of them singletons. V was pared by 5 bases and J by 3 bases, with 12 bases of the junction left unmatched. Germline assignment: CDR1 LNHDA and CDR2 SQIVND (reference sequence). CDR3 length: 17 amino acids.

The gene calls are TRBV19 and TRBJ1-2; 10 bases are a match to TRBD1. The sequence came from a man aged 70-80 years with active or convalescent COVID-19. Input material: peripheral blood. In DNA form, the CDR3 reads TGTGCCAGTAGTCCGGGGACAGGGGCCTCGATGGACTATGGCTACACCTTC. Amino acid sequence: CASSPGTGASMDYGYTF.